This TCR beta chain was sequenced during a study of blood T cell repertoires in COVID-19 (dated by TCRdb to about 2020). Context from the whole study: Collaborator samples came from the United States, Italy and Spain and covered acute and convalescent phases of COVID-19. The material from the prospective study consisted of cDNA or gDNA derived from T cells, B-cell-depleted T cells, or PBMCs. Subjects who had been exposed to COVID-19, were actively infected with it, or had recovered from it provided the deeply sampled blood TCRbeta repertoires that made up the dataset. The repertoires were released in a freely available public database intended as a resource for research on the immune response to SARS-CoV-2. Samples were obtained from the ongoing ImmuneRACE study (first 160 participants) and from 1,254 subjects provided by 6 global collaborators. Sample metadata almost always included a de-identified subject ID, COVID-19 status, age in years and sex. Where HLA class I and class II types were available, the types were taken from metadata supplied by the sample provider, not from assay-based typing.

The count of this clone is one. Its antigen has not been determined. Per-base qualities were not stored, and no clone one base away is much larger. The CDR3 starts with the cysteine, ends with the phenylalanine, and has 16 residues. This entry keeps only the CDR3 DNA: 48 bases, framed from base 1. Taken from the germline V gene (reference sequence), the CDR1 and CDR2 loops are LNHDA and SQIVND. V loses 8 bases, J loses 0 bases, and the germline ends lie 17 bases apart. The immunoSEQ Assay, a bias-controlled multiplex PCR, was used to amplify TCRbeta CDR3 regions from genomic DNA. The original pipeline was this. The number of nucleated cells in each sample was estimated from the amplification of reference gene primers within the assay. To quantify the absolute abundance of each unique TCRbeta CDR3 rearrangement, sequence reads were collapsed and filtered. For each sample, productive Simpson clonality was calculated as the square root of Simpson's diversity index over productive rearrangements. The source is immuneACCESS, and TCRdb retained only in-frame sequences with V and J called. Part of the clones is not carried over; for the studies checked, unresolved V genes explain less than half of this, and the remainder is unexplained. V, J and clone size are those of that table, while D and trimming were read from the DNA. The sample table shows about 210,000 clones, and roughly 81% are seen once. Together, the top ten hold approximately 8.1% of the sample.

Beyond this particular receptor, the publication reports: Clinical and demographic metadata were provided uncurated, with the amount varying by source and participant.

Collaborating institutions collected whole blood in K2EDTA tubes following their own protocols. For TCRbeta analysis, collaborator samples were shipped as frozen whole blood, as isolated PBMCs, or as DNA extracted from either sample type. This chain joins TRBV19 to TRBJ1-5, with the D gene not confidently named. The sequence came from a woman aged 45 to 65 with active or convalescent COVID-19. The specimen sequenced was peripheral blood. The nucleotide sequence is TGTGCCAGTGGGTTAGCGAGGGTAGGTAGCAATCAGCCCCAGCATTTT. Its translation reads: CASGLARVGSNQPQHF.